The 6 T cell receptor beta chains presented below share a single source sample, sequenced in a study of CD8 T cells in ankylosing spondylitis. Study-wide findings and caveats: Fewer than ten highly homologous variants made up a TCR beta motif, and this motif appeared characteristic of ankylosing spondylitis blood.

TCRdb re-called the 5' RACE reads through MiXCR, storing one row per CDR3 protein. The repertoire holds over 600,000 distinct CDR3 sequences, with around 17% as singletons. The antigens of these receptors remain unknown. The source material was blood, either unsorted or a sorted T cell fraction (not recorded which). These receptors were collected from a male donor with ankylosing spondylitis.

This chain links TRBV30 with TRBJ2-2; 7 nucleotides agree with TRBD2. The CDR3 extends over 13 amino acids. Germline V gene lookup returns CDR1 GTSNPN and CDR2 SVGIG (reference sequence). V was pared by 5 bases and J by 3 bases, with 3 bases of the junction left unmatched. The CDR3 loop is CAWSGGDTGELFF. For the CDR3, the DNA is TGTGCCTGGTCTGGGGGGGACACCGGGGAGCTGTTTTTT.

In this sample, this clonotype turned up a few times. The chain couples TRBV20-1 to TRBJ2-6; TRBD1 is a possible D gene (5 bases). The CDR3 runs 18 residues. From germline, CDR1 is DFQATT and CDR2 SNEGSKA (reference sequence). Trimming cost V 0 bases and J 0 bases, with 15 bases left between them. The chain's CDR3 is CSARDGHRDLSGANVLTF. In DNA form, the CDR3 reads TGCAGTGCTAGAGATGGACACCGCGATCTCTCTGGGGCCAACGTCCTGACTTTC.

This clonotype was detected a few times. The chain recombines TRBV5-1 with TRBJ1-4, with D tentatively TRBD1 (5 bases). The V gene's germline CDR1 is SGHRS and CDR2 YFSETQ. V was clipped by 4 bases and J by 6 bases, with 16 bases between them. There are 15 residues in the CDR3. CDR3: CASSKPWGGDEKLFF. CDR3 DNA sequence: TGCGCCAGCAGCAAGCCCTGGGGGGGTGATGAAAAACTGTTTTTT.

In this sample, this clonotype turned up many times. The CDR3 DNA reads TGTGCCAGCAGTATAATCCGGGACTTTGTGGCCCAGCATTTT. Protein sequence: CASSIIRDFVAQHF. The gene calls are TRBV12-3 or TRBV12-4 and TRBJ1-5; possible D gene TRBD1, 5 bases. Trimming stripped 5 bases from V and 11 bases from J, with 19 bases between. The CDR3 contains 14 residues.

This clonotype has a handful of counts. The chain has TRBV6-2 or TRBV6-3 and TRBJ1-1, with D possibly matching TRBD1 (6 bases). Germline CDR1 reads MNHEY; CDR2 reads SVGEGT. The V end was cut by 0 bases, the J end by 2 bases, with 13 bases between. CDR3 length equals 16 residues. CDR3 residues: CASSYSTGRANTEAFF. CDR3 nucleotides: TGTGCCAGCAGTTACTCTACAGGGAGGGCCAACACTGAAGCTTTCTTT.

This clonotype was found many times. The CDR3 bases are TGCGCCAGCAGCTTGACCTCGCCTACCTACAATGAGCAGTTCTTC. Protein sequence: CASSLTSPTYNEQFF. The chain is built from TRBV5-1 and TRBJ2-1; no firm D call. Trimming shortened V by 1 base and J by 2 bases, and 10 bases separated the two germline ends. Germline values: CDR1 SGHRS, CDR2 YFSETQ. CDR3 size: 15 residues.